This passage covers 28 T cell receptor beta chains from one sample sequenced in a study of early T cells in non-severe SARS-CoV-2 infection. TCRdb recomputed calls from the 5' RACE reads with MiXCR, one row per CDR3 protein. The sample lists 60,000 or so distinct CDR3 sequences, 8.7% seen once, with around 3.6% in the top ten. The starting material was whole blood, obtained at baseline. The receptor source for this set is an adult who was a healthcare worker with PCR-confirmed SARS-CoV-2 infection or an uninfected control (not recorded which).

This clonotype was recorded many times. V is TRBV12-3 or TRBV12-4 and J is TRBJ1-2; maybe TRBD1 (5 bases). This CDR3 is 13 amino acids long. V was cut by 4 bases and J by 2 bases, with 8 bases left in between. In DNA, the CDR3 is TGTGCCAGCAGTTCAGCAGGGAACTATGGCTACACCTTC. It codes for CASSSAGNYGYTF.

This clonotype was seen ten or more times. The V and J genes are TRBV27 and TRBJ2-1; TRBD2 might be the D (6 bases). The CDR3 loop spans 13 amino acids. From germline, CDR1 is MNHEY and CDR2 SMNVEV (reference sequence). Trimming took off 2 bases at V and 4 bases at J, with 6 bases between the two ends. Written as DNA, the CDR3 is TGTGCCAGCAGTTTAGCGGGGTACAATGAGCAGTTCTTC. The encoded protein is CASSLAGYNEQFF.

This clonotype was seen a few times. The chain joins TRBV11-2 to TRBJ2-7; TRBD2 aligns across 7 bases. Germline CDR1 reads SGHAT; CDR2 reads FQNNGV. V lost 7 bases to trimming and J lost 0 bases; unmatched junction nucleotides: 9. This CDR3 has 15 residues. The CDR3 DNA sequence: TGTGCCAGCACCCTCGAGCGGGGTAACTCCTACGAGCAGTACTTC. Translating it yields CASTLERGNSYEQYF.

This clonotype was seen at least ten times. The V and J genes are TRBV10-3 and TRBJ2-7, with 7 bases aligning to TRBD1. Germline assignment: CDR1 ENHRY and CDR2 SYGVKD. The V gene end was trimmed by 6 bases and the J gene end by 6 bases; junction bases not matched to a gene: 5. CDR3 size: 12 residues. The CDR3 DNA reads TGTGCCATCAGCCTGACAGGGTCCGAGCAGTACTTC. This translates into CAISLTGSEQYF.

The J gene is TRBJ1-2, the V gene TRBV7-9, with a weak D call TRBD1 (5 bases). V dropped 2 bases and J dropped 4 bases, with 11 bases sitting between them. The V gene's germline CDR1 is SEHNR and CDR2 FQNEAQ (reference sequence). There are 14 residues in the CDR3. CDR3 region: CASSLTQGPYGYTF. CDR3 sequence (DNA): TGTGCCAGCAGCTTAACTCAGGGCCCCTATGGCTACACCTTC.

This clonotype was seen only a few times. As DNA, the CDR3 is TGTGCCAGCAGTTTTAGTGTGGGGTTTAGGCAAGAGACCCAGTACTTC. It translates to CASSFSVGFRQETQYF. The gene calls are TRBV28 and TRBJ2-5; no clear D gene. There are 16 residues in the CDR3. V was pared by 3 bases and J by 2 bases, with 16 bases between. Germline values: CDR1 MDHEN, CDR2 SYDVKM. Using reference TRBV28 and TRBJ2-5 for the parts outside the CDR3, the full variable domain is DVKVTQSSRYLVKRTGEKVFLECVQDMDHENMFWYRQDPGLGLRLIYFSYDVKMKEKGDIPEGYSVSREKKERFSLILESASTNQTSMYLCASSFSVGFRQETQYFGPGTRLLVL.

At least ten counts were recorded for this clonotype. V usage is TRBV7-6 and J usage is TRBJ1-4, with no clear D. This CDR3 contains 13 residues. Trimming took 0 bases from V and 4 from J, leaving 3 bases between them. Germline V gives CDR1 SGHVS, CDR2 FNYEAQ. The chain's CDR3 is CASSLALNEKLFF. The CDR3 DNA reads TGTGCCAGCAGCTTAGCGCTTAATGAAAAACTGTTTTTT.

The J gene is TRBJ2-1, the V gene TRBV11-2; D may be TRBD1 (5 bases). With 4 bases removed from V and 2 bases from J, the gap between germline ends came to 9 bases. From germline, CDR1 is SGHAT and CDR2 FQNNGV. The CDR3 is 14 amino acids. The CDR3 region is CASSSETAYNEQFF. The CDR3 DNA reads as TGTGCCAGCAGCTCAGAGACAGCCTACAATGAGCAGTTCTTC.

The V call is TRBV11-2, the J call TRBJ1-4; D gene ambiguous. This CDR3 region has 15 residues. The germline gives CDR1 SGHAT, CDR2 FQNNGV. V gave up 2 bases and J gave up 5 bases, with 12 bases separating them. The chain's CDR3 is CASSLIPGPNEKLFF. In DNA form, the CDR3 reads TGTGCCAGCAGCTTAATCCCGGGTCCCAATGAAAAACTGTTTTTT.

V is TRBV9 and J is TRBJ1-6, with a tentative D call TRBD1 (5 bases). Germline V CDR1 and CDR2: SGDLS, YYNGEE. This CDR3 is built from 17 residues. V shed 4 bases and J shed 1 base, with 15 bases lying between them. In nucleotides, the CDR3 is TGTGCCAGCAGCATCTCAGGGCCGGGGTCCTATAATTCACCCCTCCACTTT. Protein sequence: CASSISGPGSYNSPLHF.

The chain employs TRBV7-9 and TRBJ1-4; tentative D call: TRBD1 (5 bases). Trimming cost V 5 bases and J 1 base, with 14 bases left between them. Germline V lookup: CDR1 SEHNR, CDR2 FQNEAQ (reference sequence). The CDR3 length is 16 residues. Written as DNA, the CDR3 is TGTGCCAGCAGCCCCCCCGGCGGGGGAACTAATGAAAAACTGTTTTTT. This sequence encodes CASSPPGGGTNEKLFF.

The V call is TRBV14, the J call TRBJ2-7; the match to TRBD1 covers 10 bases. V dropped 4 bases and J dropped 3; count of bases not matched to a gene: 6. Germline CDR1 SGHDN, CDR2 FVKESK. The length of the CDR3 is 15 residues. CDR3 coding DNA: TGTGCCAGCAGCCTAACCGGGACAGGGGACTACGAGCAGTACTTC. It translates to CASSLTGTGDYEQYF.

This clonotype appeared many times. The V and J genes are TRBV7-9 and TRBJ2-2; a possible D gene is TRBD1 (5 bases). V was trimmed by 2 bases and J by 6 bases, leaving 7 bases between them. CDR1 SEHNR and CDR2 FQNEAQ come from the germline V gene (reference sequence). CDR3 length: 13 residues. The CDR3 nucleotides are TGTGCCAGCAGCTTACAGACAGCCGGGGAGCTGTTTTTT. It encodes CASSLQTAGELFF.

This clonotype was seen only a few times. CDR3 in amino acids: CATQGGSADTQYF. CDR3 nucleotides: TGTGCCACCCAGGGAGGTAGCGCAGATACGCAGTATTTT. The V and J genes are TRBV6-1 and TRBJ2-3, with a weak D call TRBD2 (6 bases). Trimming cost V 10 bases and J 4 bases, with 15 bases left between them. This CDR3 spans 13 amino acids. The V gene's germline CDR1 is MNHNS and CDR2 SASEGT.

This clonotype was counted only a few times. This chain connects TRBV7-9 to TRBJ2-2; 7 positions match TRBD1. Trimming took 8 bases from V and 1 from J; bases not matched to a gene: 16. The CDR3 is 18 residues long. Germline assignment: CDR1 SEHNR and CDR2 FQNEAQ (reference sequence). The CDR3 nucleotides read TGTGCCAGCGGACGGGTGACGATACAGGGGAGGAACACCGGGGAGCTGTTTTTT. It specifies CASGRVTIQGRNTGELFF. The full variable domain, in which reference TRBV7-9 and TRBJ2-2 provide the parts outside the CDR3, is DTGVSQNPRHKITKRGQNVTFRCDPISEHNRLYWYRQTLGQGPEFLTYFQNEAQLEKSRLLSDRFSAERPKGSFSTLEIQRTEQGDSAMYLCASGRVTIQGRNTGELFFGEGSRLTVL.

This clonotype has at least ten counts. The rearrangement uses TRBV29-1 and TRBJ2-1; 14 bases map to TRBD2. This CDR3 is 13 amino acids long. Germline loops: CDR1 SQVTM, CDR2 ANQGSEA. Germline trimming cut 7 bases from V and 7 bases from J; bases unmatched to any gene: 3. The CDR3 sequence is CSAGTSGSNEQFF. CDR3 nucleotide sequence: TGCAGCGCCGGGACTAGCGGGAGTAATGAGCAGTTCTTC.

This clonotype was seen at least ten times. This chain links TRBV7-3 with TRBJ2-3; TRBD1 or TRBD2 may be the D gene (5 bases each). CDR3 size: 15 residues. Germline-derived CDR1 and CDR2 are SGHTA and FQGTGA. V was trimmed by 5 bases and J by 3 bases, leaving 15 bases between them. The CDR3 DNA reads TGTGCCAGCAGCCGCGCCGGGTGGGGGACAGATACGCAGTATTTT. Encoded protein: CASSRAGWGTDTQYF.

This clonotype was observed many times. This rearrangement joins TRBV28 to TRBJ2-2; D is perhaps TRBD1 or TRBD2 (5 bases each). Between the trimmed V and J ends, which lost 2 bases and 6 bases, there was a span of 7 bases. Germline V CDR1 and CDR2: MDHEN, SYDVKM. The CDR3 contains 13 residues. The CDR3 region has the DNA TGTGCCAGCAGTTTACGAGGGGCCGGGGAGCTGTTTTTT. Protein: CASSLRGAGELFF. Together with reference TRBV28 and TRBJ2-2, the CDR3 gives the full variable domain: DVKVTQSSRYLVKRTGEKVFLECVQDMDHENMFWYRQDPGLGLRLIYFSYDVKMKEKGDIPEGYSVSREKKERFSLILESASTNQTSMYLCASSLRGAGELFFGEGSRLTVL.

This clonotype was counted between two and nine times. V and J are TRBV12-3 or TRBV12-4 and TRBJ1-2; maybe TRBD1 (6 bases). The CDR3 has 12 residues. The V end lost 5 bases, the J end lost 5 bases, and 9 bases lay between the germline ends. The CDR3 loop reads CASSSRGYGYTF. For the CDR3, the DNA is TGTGCCAGCAGTAGTAGGGGGTATGGCTACACCTTC.

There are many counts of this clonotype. The CDR3 DNA sequence: TGTGCCAGCAGGAGGACAGGGAGGATTGAGACCCAGTACTTC. Its protein is CASRRTGRIETQYF. The rearrangement links TRBV2 to TRBJ2-5, with 8 positions matching TRBD1. The CDR3 loop spans 14 amino acids. V was clipped by 6 bases and J by 5 bases; unmatched bases: 8. Germline CDR1 and CDR2: SNHLY and FYNNEI.

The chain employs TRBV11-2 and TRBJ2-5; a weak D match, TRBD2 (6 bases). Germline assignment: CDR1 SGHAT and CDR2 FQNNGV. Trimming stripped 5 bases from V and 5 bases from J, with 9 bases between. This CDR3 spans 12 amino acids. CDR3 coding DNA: TGTGCCAGCAGCACCCGGGGGGAGACCCAGTACTTC. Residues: CASSTRGETQYF.

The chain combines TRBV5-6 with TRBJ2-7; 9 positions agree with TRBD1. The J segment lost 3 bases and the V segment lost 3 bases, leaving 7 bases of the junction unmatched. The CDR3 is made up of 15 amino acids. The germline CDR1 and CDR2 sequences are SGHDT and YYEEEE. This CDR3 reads CASSSDGTGRYEQYF. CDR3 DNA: TGTGCCAGCAGCTCTGACGGGACAGGGCGCTACGAGCAGTACTTC.

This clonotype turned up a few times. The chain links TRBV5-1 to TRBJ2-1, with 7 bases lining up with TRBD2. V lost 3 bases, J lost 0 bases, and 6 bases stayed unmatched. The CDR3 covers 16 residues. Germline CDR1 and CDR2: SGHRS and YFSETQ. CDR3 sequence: CASSSQLASSYNEQFF. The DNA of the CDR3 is TGCGCCAGCAGCTCGCAACTAGCGTCCTCCTACAATGAGCAGTTCTTC.

CDR3 loop: CASSPSSGTGDTYEQYF. Written as DNA, the CDR3 is TGCGCCAGCAGCCCAAGTTCCGGGACAGGGGATACCTACGAGCAGTACTTC. The genes are TRBV4-1 and TRBJ2-7; 10 bases are a match to TRBD1. The CDR3 consists of 17 residues. CDR1 MGHRA and CDR2 YSYEKL come from the germline V gene. Unmatched junction bases numbered 11, after V lost 4 bases and J lost 2 bases.

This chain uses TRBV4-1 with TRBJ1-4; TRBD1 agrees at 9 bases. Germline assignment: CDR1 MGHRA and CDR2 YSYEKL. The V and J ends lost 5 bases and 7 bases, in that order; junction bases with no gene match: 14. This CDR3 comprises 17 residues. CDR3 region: CASSATRAGTGSEKLFF. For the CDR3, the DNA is TGCGCCAGCAGCGCTACACGCGCCGGGACAGGGAGTGAAAAACTGTTTTTT.

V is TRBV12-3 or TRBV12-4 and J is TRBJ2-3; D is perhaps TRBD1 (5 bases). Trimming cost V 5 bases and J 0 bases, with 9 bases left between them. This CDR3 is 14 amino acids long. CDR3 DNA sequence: TGTGCCAGCAGTCCTAGGGGTAGCACAGATACGCAGTATTTT. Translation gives CASSPRGSTDTQYF.

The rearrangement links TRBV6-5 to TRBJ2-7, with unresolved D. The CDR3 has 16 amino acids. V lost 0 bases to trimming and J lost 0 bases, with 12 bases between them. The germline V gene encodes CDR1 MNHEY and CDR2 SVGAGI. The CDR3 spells CASSYSMSGLSYEQYF. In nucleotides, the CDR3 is TGTGCCAGCAGTTACTCGATGAGTGGTCTCTCCTACGAGCAGTACTTC.

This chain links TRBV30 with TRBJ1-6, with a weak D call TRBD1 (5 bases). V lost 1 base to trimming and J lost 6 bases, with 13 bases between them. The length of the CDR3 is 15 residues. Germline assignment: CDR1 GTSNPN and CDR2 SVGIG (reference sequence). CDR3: CAWSEQGSTNSPLHF. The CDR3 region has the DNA TGTGCCTGGAGTGAGCAGGGATCGACTAATTCACCCCTCCACTTT. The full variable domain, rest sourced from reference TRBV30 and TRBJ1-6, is SQTIHQWPATLVQPVGSPLSLECTVEGTSNPNLYWYRQAAGRGLQLLFYSVGIGQISSEVPQNLSASRPQDRQFILSSKKLLLSDSGFYLCAWSEQGSTNSPLHFGNGTRLTVT.